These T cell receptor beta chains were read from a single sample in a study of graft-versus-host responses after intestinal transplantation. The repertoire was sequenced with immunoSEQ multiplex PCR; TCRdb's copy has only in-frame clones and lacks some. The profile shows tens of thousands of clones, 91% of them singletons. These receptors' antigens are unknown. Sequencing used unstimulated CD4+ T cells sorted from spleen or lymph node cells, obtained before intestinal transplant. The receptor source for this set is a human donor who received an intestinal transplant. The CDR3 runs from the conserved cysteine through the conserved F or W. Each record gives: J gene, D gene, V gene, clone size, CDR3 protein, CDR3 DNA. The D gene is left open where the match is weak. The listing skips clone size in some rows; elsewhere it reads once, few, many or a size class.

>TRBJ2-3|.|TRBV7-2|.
CASSSRSPGVSTDTQYF
TGTGCCAGCAGCTCCCGCTCCCCCGGGGTTAGCACAGATACGCAGTATTTT
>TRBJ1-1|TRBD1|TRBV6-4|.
CASSLDRDTEAFF
TGTGCCAGCAGCCTCGACAGGGACACTGAAGCTTTCTTT
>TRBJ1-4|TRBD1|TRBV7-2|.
CASSLVGQGGREKLFF
TGTGCCAGCAGCTTAGTGGGTCAGGGGGGTCGGGAAAAACTGTTTTTT
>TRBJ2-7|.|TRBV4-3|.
CASSPNPWQSYEQYF
TGCGCCAGCAGCCCGAATCCCTGGCAGTCCTACGAGCAGTACTTC
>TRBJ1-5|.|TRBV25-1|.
CASSGQANQPQHF
TGTGCCAGCAGTGGTCAGGCCAATCAGCCCCAGCATTTT
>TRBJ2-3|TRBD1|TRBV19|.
CASSKETGTGADTQYF
TGTGCCAGTAGTAAAGAGACCGGGACAGGGGCAGATACGCAGTATTTT
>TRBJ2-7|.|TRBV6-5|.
CASSSTTYEQYF
TGTGCCAGCAGCTCCACGACTTACGAGCAGTACTTC
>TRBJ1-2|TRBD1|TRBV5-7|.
CASSLGTGFGYTF
TGTGCCAGCAGCTTGGGGACAGGTTTTGGCTACACCTTC
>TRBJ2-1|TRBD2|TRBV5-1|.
CASSPGRLAGGSQYNEQFF
TGCGCCAGCAGCCCAGGCCGACTAGCGGGGGGCAGCCAATACAATGAGCAGTTCTTC
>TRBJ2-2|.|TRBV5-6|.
CASSPRGGDTGELFF
TGTGCCAGCAGCCCCAGGGGAGGGGACACCGGGGAGCTGTTTTTT
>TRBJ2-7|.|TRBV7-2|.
CASSPRGSGSDYSYEQYF
TGTGCCAGCAGCCCTCGGGGGAGCGGCTCCGATTACTCCTACGAGCAGTACTTC
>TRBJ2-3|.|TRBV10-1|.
CASSGVPDTQYF
TGCGCCAGCAGTGGAGTTCCAGATACGCAGTATTTT
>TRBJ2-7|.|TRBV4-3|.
CASSQRRGFNEQYF
TGCGCCAGCAGCCAACGTCGAGGCTTTAACGAGCAGTACTTC
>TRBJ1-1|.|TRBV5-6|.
CASSWTGTNTEAFF
TGTGCCAGCAGCTGGACGGGAACGAACACTGAAGCTTTCTTT
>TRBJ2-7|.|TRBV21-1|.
CASSCGLAGSYEQYF
TGTGCCAGCAGCTGTGGGCTAGCGGGGTCTTACGAGCAGTACTTC
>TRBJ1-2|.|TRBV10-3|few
CAISRGGDYGYTF
TGTGCCATCAGTAGAGGAGGAGACTATGGCTACACCTTC
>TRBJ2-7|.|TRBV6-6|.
CASSYPSETGKYEQYF
TGTGCCAGCAGTTACCCCTCCGAGACAGGAAAGTACGAGCAGTACTTC
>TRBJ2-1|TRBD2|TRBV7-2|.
CASSLSGGDPNEQFF
TGTGCCAGCAGCCTTAGCGGGGGGGATCCCAATGAGCAGTTCTTC
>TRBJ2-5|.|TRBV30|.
CAWSIAVETQYF
TGTGCCTGGAGCATAGCGGTGGAGACCCAGTACTTC
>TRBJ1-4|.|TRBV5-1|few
CASSLGGTNEKLFF
TGCGCCAGCAGCTTGGGGGGCACTAATGAAAAACTGTTTTTT
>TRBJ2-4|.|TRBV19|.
CASSMGGLTLAKNIQYF
TGTGCCAGTAGTATGGGGGGTTTGACACTAGCCAAAAACATTCAGTACTTC
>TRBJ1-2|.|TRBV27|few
CASSPGTHGYTF
TGTGCCAGCAGTCCCGGGACACATGGCTACACCTTC
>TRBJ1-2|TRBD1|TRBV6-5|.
CASSRGQGAGYGYTF
TGTGCCAGCAGCCGAGGACAGGGGGCAGGGTATGGCTACACCTTC
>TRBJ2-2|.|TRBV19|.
CASSISAGANTGELFF
TGTGCCAGTAGTATCTCCGCAGGTGCGAACACCGGGGAGCTGTTTTTT
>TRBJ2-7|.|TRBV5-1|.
CASSFGTDSPYEQYF
TGCGCCAGCAGCTTTGGTACGGACAGCCCCTACGAGCAGTACTTC
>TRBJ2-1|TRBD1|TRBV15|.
CATSRAGQVDNEQFF
TGTGCCACCAGCAGAGCGGGACAGGTTGACAATGAGCAGTTCTTC
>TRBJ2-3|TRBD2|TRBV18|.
CASSTLAGTSTDTQYF
TGTGCCAGCTCGACTCTAGCGGGGACCTCCACAGATACGCAGTATTTT
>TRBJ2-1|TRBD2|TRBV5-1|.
CASSLAETSVYNEQFF
TGCGCCAGCAGCTTGGCCGAGACTAGCGTTTACAATGAGCAGTTCTTC
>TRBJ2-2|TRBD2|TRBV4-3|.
CASSQETGGYTGELFF
TGCGCCAGCAGCCAAGAAACGGGGGGGTACACCGGGGAGCTGTTTTTT
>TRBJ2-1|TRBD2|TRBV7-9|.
CASSIRLLAGGYNEQFF
TGTGCCAGCAGCATACGATTACTAGCGGGGGGGTACAATGAGCAGTTCTTC
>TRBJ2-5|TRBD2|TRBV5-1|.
CASRSGLAGGTGETQYF
TGCGCCAGCAGGTCTGGACTAGCGGGGGGGACAGGGGAGACCCAGTACTTC
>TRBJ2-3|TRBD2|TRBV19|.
CASSPRLTSGTDTQYF
TGTGCCAGTAGTCCCCGGCTGACTAGCGGCACAGATACGCAGTATTTT
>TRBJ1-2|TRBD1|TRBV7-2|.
CASSWPGQGSGYTF
TGTGCCAGCAGCTGGCCGGGACAGGGATCCGGCTACACCTTC
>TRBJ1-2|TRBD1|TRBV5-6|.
CASSLEYQGGPTYGYTF
TGTGCCAGCAGCTTAGAGTATCAGGGGGGCCCCACTTATGGCTACACCTTC
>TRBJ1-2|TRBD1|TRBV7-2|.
CASSPRTGHGYTF
TGTGCCAGCAGCCCAAGGACAGGGCATGGCTACACCTTC
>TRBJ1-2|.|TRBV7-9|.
CASSYGGNYGYTF
TGTGCCAGCAGCTACGGGGGAAACTATGGCTACACCTTC
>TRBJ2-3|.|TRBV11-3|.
CASSFGQGLVDTQYF
TGTGCCAGCAGCTTCGGTCAGGGTCTAGTAGATACGCAGTATTTT
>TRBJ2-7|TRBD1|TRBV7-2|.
CASSLTGQGAYEQYF
TGTGCCAGCAGCTTAACGGGACAGGGCGCCTACGAGCAGTACTTC
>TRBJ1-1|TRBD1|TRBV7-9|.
CASSSRQGPMNTEAFF
TGTGCCAGCAGCTCGAGACAGGGCCCGATGAACACTGAAGCTTTCTTT
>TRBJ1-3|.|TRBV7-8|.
CASSPDGGGARNTIYF
TGTGCCAGCAGCCCGGACGGCGGGGGGGCCCGAAACACCATATATTTT
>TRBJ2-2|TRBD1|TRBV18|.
CASSPPRQGSGELFF
TGTGCCAGCTCACCCCCCCGACAGGGCTCCGGGGAGCTGTTTTTT
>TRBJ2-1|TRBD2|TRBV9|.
CASSVESGGEQFF
TGTGCCAGCAGCGTAGAAAGCGGGGGGGAACAGTTCTTC
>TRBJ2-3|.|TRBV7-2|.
CASSFPGNTDTQYF
TGTGCCAGCAGCTTTCCAGGGAACACAGATACGCAGTATTTT
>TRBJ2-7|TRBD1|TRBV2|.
CASSGRGLDEQYF
TGTGCCAGCAGTGGCAGGGGGCTCGACGAGCAGTACTTC
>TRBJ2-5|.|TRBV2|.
CASKARTTKETQYF
TGTGCCAGCAAGGCCCGGACTACAAAAGAGACCCAGTACTTC
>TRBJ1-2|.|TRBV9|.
CASSVVSTGGYTF
TGTGCCAGCAGCGTAGTTTCCACAGGGGGCTACACCTTC
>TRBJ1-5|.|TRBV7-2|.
CASSFVGQPQHF
TGTGCCAGCAGCTTTGTCGGGCAGCCCCAGCATTTT
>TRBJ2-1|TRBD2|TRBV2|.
CASRPLAVFYNEQFF
TGTGCCAGCAGACCCCTAGCGGTATTCTACAATGAGCAGTTCTTC
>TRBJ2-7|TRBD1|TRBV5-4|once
CASSSRPGQGAYEQYF
TGTGCCAGCAGCTCAAGACCGGGACAGGGTGCCTACGAGCAGTACTTC
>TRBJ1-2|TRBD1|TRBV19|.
CASSIISGTGNNGYTF
TGTGCCAGTAGTATCATTTCTGGGACAGGGAATAATGGCTACACCTTC